Sequencing of this TCR beta chain was carried out in a study of CD8 T cells in ankylosing spondylitis. TCRdb re-called the 5' RACE reads with MiXCR, one entry per CDR3 protein. This table holds 150,000 to 200,000 distinct CDR3 sequences, under 15% found once. The source material was blood, either unsorted or a sorted T cell fraction (not recorded which). This TCR was recovered from a female donor with ankylosing spondylitis or in good health (not recorded which).

The CDR3 spells CASSPSGNPPLHF. DNA for the CDR3: TGTGCCAGCTCACCATCGGGAAATCCACCCCTCCACTTT. The chain is built from TRBV18 and TRBJ1-6, with D unresolved. This CDR3 spans 13 amino acids. The V end was cut by 2 bases, the J end by 11 bases, with 10 bases between. CDR1 is KGHSH, CDR2 LQKENI, per germline.